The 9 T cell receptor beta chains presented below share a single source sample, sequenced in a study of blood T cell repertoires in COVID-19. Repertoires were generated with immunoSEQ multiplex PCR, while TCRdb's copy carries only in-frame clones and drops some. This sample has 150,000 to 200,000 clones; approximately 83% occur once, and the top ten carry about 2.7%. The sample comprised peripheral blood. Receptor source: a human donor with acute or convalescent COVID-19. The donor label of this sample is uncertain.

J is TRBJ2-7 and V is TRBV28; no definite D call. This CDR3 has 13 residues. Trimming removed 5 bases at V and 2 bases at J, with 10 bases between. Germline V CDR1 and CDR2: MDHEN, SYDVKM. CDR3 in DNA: TGTGCCAGCAGTCCGCACCAGACCTACGAGCAGTACTTC. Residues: CASSPHQTYEQYF.

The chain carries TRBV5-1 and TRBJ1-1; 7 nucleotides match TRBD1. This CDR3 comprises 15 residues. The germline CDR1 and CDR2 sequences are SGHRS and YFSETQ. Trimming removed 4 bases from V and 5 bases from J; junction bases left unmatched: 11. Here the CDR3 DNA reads TGCGCCAGCAGCCCCAATACAGGGGTAGATACTGAAGCTTTCTTT. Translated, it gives CASSPNTGVDTEAFF.

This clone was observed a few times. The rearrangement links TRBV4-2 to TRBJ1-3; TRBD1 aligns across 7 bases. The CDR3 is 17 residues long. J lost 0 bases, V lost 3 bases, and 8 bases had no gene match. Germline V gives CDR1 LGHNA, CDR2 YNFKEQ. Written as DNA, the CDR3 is TGTGCCAGCAGCCATGACCGGGACAGCCTCTCTGGAAACACCATATATTTT. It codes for CASSHDRDSLSGNTIYF.

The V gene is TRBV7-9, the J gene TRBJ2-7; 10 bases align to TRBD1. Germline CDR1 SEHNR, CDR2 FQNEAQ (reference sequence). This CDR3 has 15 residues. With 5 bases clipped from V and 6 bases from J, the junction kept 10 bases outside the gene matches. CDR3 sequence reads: CASSDSGTGVAEQYF. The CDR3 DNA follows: TGTGCCAGCAGCGACTCAGGGACAGGGGTTGCCGAGCAGTACTTC.

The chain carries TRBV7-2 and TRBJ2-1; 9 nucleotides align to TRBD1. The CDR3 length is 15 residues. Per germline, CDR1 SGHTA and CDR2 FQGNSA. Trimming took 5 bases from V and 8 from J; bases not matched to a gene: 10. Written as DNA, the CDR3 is TGTGCCAGCAGCCTGGGGACAGGGTCTAGGGATGAGCAGTTCTTC. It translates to CASSLGTGSRDEQFF.

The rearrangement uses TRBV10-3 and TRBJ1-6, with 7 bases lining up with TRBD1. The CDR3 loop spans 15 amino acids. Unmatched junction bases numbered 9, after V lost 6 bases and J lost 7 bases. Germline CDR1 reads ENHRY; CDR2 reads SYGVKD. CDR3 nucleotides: TGTGCCATCAGCCGGGACAGCCCGGACAATTCACCCCTCCACTTT. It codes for CAISRDSPDNSPLHF.

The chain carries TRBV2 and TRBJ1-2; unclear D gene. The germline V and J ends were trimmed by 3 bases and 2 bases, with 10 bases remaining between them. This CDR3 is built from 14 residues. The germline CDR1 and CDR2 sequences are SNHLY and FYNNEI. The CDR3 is CASSDNRANYGYTF. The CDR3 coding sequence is TGTGCCAGCAGTGACAACCGAGCAAACTATGGCTACACCTTC.

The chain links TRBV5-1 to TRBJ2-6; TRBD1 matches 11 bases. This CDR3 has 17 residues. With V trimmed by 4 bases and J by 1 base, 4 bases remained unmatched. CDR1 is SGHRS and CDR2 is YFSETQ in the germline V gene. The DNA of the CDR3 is TGCGCCAGCAGCCCCGGGACAGGGGGATCTGGGGCCAACGTCCTGACTTTC. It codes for CASSPGTGGSGANVLTF.

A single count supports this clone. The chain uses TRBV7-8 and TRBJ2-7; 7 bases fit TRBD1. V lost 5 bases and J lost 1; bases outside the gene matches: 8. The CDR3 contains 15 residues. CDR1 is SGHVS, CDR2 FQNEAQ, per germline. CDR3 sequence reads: CASSLGQVGSYEQYF. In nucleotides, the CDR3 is TGTGCCAGCAGCCTCGGACAGGTAGGATCCTACGAGCAGTACTTC.